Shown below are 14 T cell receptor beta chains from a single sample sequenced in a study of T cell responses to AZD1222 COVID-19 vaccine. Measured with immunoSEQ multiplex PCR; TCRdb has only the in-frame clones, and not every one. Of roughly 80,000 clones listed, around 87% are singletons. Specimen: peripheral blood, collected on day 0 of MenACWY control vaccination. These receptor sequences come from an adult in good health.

CDR3 DNA: TGTGCCAGCACCCTGGGCAGTAACACTGAAGCTTTCTTT. It yields the protein CASTLGSNTEAFF. V and J are TRBV12-3 or TRBV12-4 and TRBJ1-1; D not resolved. This CDR3 spans 13 amino acids. Trimming took off 7 bases at V and 2 bases at J, with 11 bases between the two ends.

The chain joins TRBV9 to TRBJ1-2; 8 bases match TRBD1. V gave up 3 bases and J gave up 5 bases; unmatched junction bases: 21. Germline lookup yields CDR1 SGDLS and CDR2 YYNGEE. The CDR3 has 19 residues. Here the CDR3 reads CASSASPKRGGQDAYGYTF. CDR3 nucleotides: TGTGCCAGCAGCGCATCCCCGAAACGGGGGGGACAGGACGCATATGGCTACACCTTC.

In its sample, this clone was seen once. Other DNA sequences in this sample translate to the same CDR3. In DNA form, the CDR3 reads TGTGCCAGCTCACCCGGCGGAGACTATGGCTACACCTTC. It specifies CASSPGGDYGYTF. The chain combines TRBV18 with TRBJ1-2; D gene uncertain. V dropped 3 bases and J dropped 3 bases, with 8 bases sitting between them. The CDR3 is 13 amino acids. CDR1 and CDR2 from the germline V gene are KGHSH and LQKENI. The entire variable domain, with the rest obtained from reference TRBV18 and TRBJ1-2, is as follows: NAGVMQNPRHLVRRRGQEARLRCSPMKGHSHVYWYRQLPEEGLKFMVYLQKENIIDESGMPKERFSAEFPKEGPSILRIQQVVRGDSAAYFCASSPGGDYGYTFGSGTRLTVV.

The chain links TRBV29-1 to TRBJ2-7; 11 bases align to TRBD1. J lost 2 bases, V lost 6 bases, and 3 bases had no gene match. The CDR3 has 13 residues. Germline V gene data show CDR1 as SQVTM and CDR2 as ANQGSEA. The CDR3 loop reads CSVGTGGAYEQYF. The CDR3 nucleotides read TGCAGCGTAGGGACAGGGGGTGCCTACGAGCAGTACTTC.

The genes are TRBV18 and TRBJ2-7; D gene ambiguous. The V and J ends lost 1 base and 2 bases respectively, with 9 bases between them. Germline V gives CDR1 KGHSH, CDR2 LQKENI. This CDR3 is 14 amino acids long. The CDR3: CASSPRDVTYEQYF. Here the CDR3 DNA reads TGTGCCAGCTCACCACGCGACGTAACCTACGAGCAGTACTTC.

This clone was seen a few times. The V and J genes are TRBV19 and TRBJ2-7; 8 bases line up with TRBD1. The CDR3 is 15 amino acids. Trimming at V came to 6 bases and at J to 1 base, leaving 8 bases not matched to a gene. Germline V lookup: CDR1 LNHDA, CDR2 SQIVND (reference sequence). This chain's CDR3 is CASSPEQGASYEQYF. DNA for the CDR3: TGTGCCAGTAGCCCGGAGCAGGGGGCTTCCTACGAGCAGTACTTC.

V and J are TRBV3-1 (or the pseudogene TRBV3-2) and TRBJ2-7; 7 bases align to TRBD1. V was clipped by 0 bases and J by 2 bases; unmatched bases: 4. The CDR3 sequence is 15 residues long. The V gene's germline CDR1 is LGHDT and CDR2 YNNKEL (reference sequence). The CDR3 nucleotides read TGTGCCAGCAGCCAAGATCCGGGGACAGCCTACGAGCAGTACTTC. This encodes CASSQDPGTAYEQYF.

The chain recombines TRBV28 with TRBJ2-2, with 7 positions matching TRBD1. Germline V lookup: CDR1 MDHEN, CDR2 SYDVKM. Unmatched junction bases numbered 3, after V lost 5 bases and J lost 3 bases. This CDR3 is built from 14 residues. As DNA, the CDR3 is TGTGCCAGCAGTAACCAGGGGGACACCGGGGAGCTGTTTTTT. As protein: CASSNQGDTGELFF.

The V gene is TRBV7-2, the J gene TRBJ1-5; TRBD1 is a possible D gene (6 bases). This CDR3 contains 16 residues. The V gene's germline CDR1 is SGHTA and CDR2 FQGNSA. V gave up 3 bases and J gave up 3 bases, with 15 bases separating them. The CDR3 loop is CASSFTGTTINQPQHF. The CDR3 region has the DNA TGTGCCAGCAGCTTCACAGGGACTACAATCAATCAGCCCCAGCATTTT.

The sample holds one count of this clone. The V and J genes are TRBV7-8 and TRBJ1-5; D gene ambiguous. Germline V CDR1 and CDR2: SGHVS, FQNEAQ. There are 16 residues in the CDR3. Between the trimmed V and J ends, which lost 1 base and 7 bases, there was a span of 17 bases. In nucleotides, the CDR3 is TGTGCCAGCAGCTTAGTATCCGTGTTCGGTCTCCAGCCCCAGCATTTT. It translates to CASSLVSVFGLQPQHF.

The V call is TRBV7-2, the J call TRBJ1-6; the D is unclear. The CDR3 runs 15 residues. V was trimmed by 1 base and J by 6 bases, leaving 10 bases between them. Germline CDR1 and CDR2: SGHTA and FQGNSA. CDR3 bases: TGTGCCAGCAGCTTAGTTGGGAGCTCTAATTCACCCCTCCACTTT. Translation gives CASSLVGSSNSPLHF.

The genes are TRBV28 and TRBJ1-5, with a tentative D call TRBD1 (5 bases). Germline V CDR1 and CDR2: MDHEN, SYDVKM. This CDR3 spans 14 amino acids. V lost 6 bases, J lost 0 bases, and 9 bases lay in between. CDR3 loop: CASRRQYSNQPQHF. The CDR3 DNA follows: TGTGCCAGCAGACGACAGTATAGCAATCAGCCCCAGCATTTT. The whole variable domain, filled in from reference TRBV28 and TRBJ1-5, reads DVKVTQSSRYLVKRTGEKVFLECVQDMDHENMFWYRQDPGLGLRLIYFSYDVKMKEKGDIPEGYSVSREKKERFSLILESASTNQTSMYLCASRRQYSNQPQHFGDGTRLSIL.

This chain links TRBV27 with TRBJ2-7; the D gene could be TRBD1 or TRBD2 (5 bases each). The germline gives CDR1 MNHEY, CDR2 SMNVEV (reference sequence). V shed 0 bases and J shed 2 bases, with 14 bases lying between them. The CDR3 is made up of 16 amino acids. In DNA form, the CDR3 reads TGTGCCAGCAGTTTATCGGGGGACCTCTCGGCCTACGAGCAGTACTTC. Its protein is CASSLSGDLSAYEQYF.

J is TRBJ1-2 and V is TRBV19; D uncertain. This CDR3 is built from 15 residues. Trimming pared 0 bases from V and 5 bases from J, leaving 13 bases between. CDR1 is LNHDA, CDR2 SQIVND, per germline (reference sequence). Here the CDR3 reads CASSIDPEARYGYTF. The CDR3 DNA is TGTGCCAGTAGTATAGATCCAGAAGCCCGTTATGGCTACACCTTC.